This T cell receptor beta chain was sequenced during a study of beta chain features in type 1 diabetes. Reverse transcribing all isolated RNA meant expressed TCRB transcripts were sequenced. An average of around 3.9 million reads was obtained for naive, central memory and regulatory T cell samples. Here immunoSEQ multiplex PCR was the method, and the copy in TCRdb shows in-frame clones only, minus some. The sample shows tens of thousands of clones, 40% to 65% of them seen only once. Overall study findings and caveats: Patients' naive, central memory and Treg TCRB repertoires seemed closer to one another than those of healthy donors. For Type 1 diabetes patients, all four CD4+ subsets carried TCRB CDR3s that were moderately but significantly shorter.

This CDR3 comprises 12 residues. The V end was cut by 6 bases, the J end by 1 base, with 6 bases between. Germline lookup yields CDR1 MDHEN and CDR2 SYDVKM. A single heparinised blood sample, averaging approximately 100 mL, was obtained per donor. This clone was seen a few times. The antigen is not known. This chain uses TRBV28 with TRBJ1-2, with D unresolved. The specimen sequenced was Tregs from blood. The source is a woman in her thirties or forties with type 1 diabetes. The CDR3 coding sequence is TGTGCCAGCAGGCGGGGTAACTATGGCTACACCTTC. Translation gives CASRRGNYGYTF.